These 14 T cell receptor beta chains came from one sample sequenced in a study of cytomegalovirus exposure and HLA in healthy donors. The repertoire was sequenced with immunoSEQ multiplex PCR; TCRdb's copy has only in-frame clones and lacks some. The sample has approximately 160,000 clones, 85% to 90% seen once. Sequencing used PBMCs. All receptors derive from a woman aged 18 to 35 in good health and CMV-seropositive.

This chain uses TRBV6-4 with TRBJ2-3; 8 positions agree with TRBD2. V trimming: 4 bases; J trimming: 5 bases; junction bases outside the gene matches: 5. The CDR3 contains 14 residues. Germline CDR1 reads MRHNA; CDR2 reads SNTAGT. CDR3 in amino acids: CASSAAGVGDTQYF. The DNA for the CDR3 is TGTGCCAGCAGTGCAGCGGGAGTAGGAGATACGCAGTATTTT.

The rearrangement joins TRBV5-6 to TRBJ2-1, with a possible D match to TRBD2 (6 bases). V lost 7 bases to trimming and J lost 7 bases, with 15 bases between them. The CDR3 runs to 13 residues. Germline V gene lookup returns CDR1 SGHDT and CDR2 YYEEEE. The CDR3 region has the DNA TGTGCCAGCTCCGTTTGGGCGGGGAATGAGCAGTTCTTC. Translating it yields CASSVWAGNEQFF.

This sequence joins TRBV19 and TRBJ2-7; D remains unclear. CDR3 length equals 14 residues. CDR1 is LNHDA, CDR2 SQIVND, per germline (reference sequence). The V end lost 5 bases, the J end lost 0 bases, and 11 bases lay between the germline ends. CDR3 sequence reads: CASSPLGDSYEQYF. CDR3 bases: TGTGCCAGTAGTCCCCTCGGTGACTCCTACGAGCAGTACTTC.

The genes are TRBV29-1 and TRBJ1-2, with D tentatively TRBD1 (5 bases). V gave up 1 base and J gave up 3 bases, with 12 bases separating them. In germline, CDR1 is SQVTM, CDR2 ANQGSEA. The CDR3 is 14 residues long. In DNA form, the CDR3 reads TGCAGCGTTGAAGCAGGGAATAGGGACTATGGCTACACCTTC. Residues: CSVEAGNRDYGYTF.

This clone was detected only once. The chain is built from TRBV30 and TRBJ1-1, with D unclear. The germline V gene encodes CDR1 GTSNPN and CDR2 SVGIG (reference sequence). Trimming took off 0 bases at V and 0 bases at J, with 8 bases between the two ends. CDR3 size: 14 residues. This CDR3 is CAWSVRQVNTEAFF. The CDR3 DNA reads TGTGCCTGGAGTGTACGGCAGGTGAACACTGAAGCTTTCTTT.

The chain combines TRBV7-6 with TRBJ2-3; 8 nucleotides agree with TRBD2. This CDR3 is built from 14 residues. CDR1 and CDR2 (germline): SGHVS, FNYEAQ. The V gene end was trimmed by 5 bases and the J gene end by 4 bases; junction bases not matched to a gene: 5. CDR3 sequence reads: CASSPNSGADTQYF. In nucleotides, the CDR3 is TGTGCCAGCAGCCCCAATAGCGGGGCAGATACGCAGTATTTT.

The J gene is TRBJ2-1, the V gene TRBV28, with 8 bases lining up with TRBD2. V lost 6 bases, J lost 6 bases, and 7 bases stayed unmatched. This CDR3 has 14 residues. The germline CDR1 and CDR2 sequences are MDHEN and SYDVKM. CDR3 DNA sequence: TGTGCCAGCAGGGATCTCGGGGGGGTCAATGAGCAGTTCTTC. Its protein product is CASRDLGGVNEQFF.

The rearrangement joins TRBV2 to TRBJ1-5, with no clear D. Trimming left V 4 bases short and J 5 bases short, with 12 bases between. CDR3 length: 14 amino acids. In germline, CDR1 is SNHLY, CDR2 FYNNEI. The CDR3 loop reads CASSVVTHYQPQHF. The DNA for the CDR3 is TGTGCCAGCAGTGTAGTGACACATTATCAGCCCCAGCATTTT.

This clone was seen only a few times. The chain recombines TRBV5-1 with TRBJ1-3; 8 bases agree with TRBD1. This CDR3 is built from 15 residues. V dropped 2 bases and J dropped 3; count of bases not matched to a gene: 4. CDR1 and CDR2 (germline): SGHRS, YFSETQ. CDR3 protein: CASSLGQGGGNTIYF. The CDR3 coding sequence is TGCGCCAGCAGCTTAGGACAGGGTGGTGGAAACACCATATATTTT.

This chain uses TRBV27 with TRBJ2-7, with 8 bases fitting TRBD2. J gave up 1 base and V 6 bases, and 11 bases lay outside the gene matches. From germline, CDR1 is MNHEY and CDR2 SMNVEV (reference sequence). CDR3 length equals 16 residues. CDR3 sequence (DNA): TGTGCCAGCAGACCACCGGGACTAGAAAATTCCTACGAGCAGTACTTC. It is translated as CASRPPGLENSYEQYF.

The rearrangement joins TRBV30 to TRBJ1-5; 7 positions agree with TRBD1. This CDR3 region has 14 residues. The germline CDR1 and CDR2 sequences are GTSNPN and SVGIG (reference sequence). V lost 4 bases and J lost 5; bases outside the gene matches: 8. The CDR3 DNA follows: TGTGCCTGGACAGGGGGACGGTCCGATCAGCCCCAGCATTTT. Its translation is CAWTGGRSDQPQHF.

The chain recombines TRBV2 with TRBJ2-7, with 7 bases aligning to TRBD1. The germline gives CDR1 SNHLY, CDR2 FYNNEI. J lost 3 bases, V lost 11 bases, and 10 bases had no gene match. This CDR3 comprises 13 residues. This CDR3 is CAAFQGQSYEQYF. The CDR3 bases are TGTGCCGCCTTCCAGGGACAGAGCTACGAGCAGTACTTC. The variable domain in full, completed from reference TRBV2 and TRBJ2-7, reads EPEVTQTPSHQVTQMGQEVILRCVPISNHLYFYWYRQILGQKVEFLVSFYNNEISEKSEIFDDQFSVERPDGSNFTLKIRSTKLEDSAMYFCAAFQGQSYEQYFGPGTRLTVT.

This rearrangement joins TRBV29-1 to TRBJ1-1, with a tentative D call TRBD1 (5 bases). V dropped 3 bases and J dropped 7 bases, with 12 bases sitting between them. The CDR3 contains 12 residues. CDR1 SQVTM and CDR2 ANQGSEA come from the germline V gene. CDR3 DNA: TGCAGCGTTGATTGGGGCGACCTTGAAGCTTTCTTT. It is translated as CSVDWGDLEAFF.

The chain carries TRBV9 and TRBJ2-3; 10 bases are a match to TRBD1. This CDR3 is built from 16 residues. Germline CDR1 reads SGDLS; CDR2 reads YYNGEE. Trimming cost V 2 bases and J 1 base; bases outside gene matches: 4. In DNA, the CDR3 is TGTGCCAGCAGCGTCGGGACAGGGGTTGGCACAGATACGCAGTATTTT. Residues: CASSVGTGVGTDTQYF.